A selection of T cell receptor beta chains follows, all from one sample in a study of T cell repertoires in cytomegalovirus infection. What these receptors recognize is not known. TCRdb fed the reads into MiXCR, producing one record per CDR3 protein. The data show approximately 340,000 distinct CDR3 sequences, 25% to 30% seen once. The sample here was cultured PBMCs, taken from culture after CMV antigen stimulation. The receptors shown here come from a human donor in good health (CMV status not recorded). Some clones in this sample may be carry-over from other donors' samples. Each CDR3 is given with its conserved first and last residue. D genes are given only for firm matches. Rows may omit the clone size; those that give it use once, few, many or a size class.

clone_size: few; d_call: TRBD2; v_call: TRBV7-9; j_call: TRBJ2-1; cdr3_nt: TGTGCCAGCAGCTTAGCCCTAGCGGGGGGGCAGTCAAATGAGCAGTTCTTC; cdr3_aa: CASSLALAGGQSNEQFF
clone_size: NA; d_call: TRBD1; v_call: TRBV15; j_call: TRBJ1-2; cdr3_nt: TGTGCCACCAGCAGAGATACTGAGGGGACAGCTGATGGCTACACCTTC; cdr3_aa: CATSRDTEGTADGYTF
clone_size: few; d_call: NA; v_call: TRBV7-9; j_call: TRBJ2-7; cdr3_nt: TGTGCCAGCAGCTTCGACACTCAAACCTACGAGCAGTACTTC; cdr3_aa: CASSFDTQTYEQYF
clone_size: NA; d_call: NA; v_call: TRBV3-1; j_call: TRBJ2-7; cdr3_nt: TGTGCCAGCAGCCAGGGGGAAGACGAGCAGTACTTC; cdr3_aa: CASSQGEDEQYF
clone_size: few; d_call: TRBD2; v_call: TRBV30; j_call: TRBJ2-5; cdr3_nt: TGTGCCTGGAGCGGACTAGCGGGAGGGAGGCAAGAGACCCAGTACTTC; cdr3_aa: CAWSGLAGGRQETQYF
clone_size: few; d_call: NA; v_call: TRBV19; j_call: TRBJ1-2; cdr3_nt: TGTGCCAGTAGCGCTAACCCCTATGGCTACACCTTC; cdr3_aa: CASSANPYGYTF
clone_size: NA; d_call: TRBD1; v_call: TRBV25-1; j_call: TRBJ2-7; cdr3_nt: TGTGCCAGCAGAAGCGACAGGGAATCCCCCTACGAGCAGTACTTC; cdr3_aa: CASRSDRESPYEQYF
clone_size: NA; d_call: TRBD1; v_call: TRBV7-2; j_call: TRBJ1-6; cdr3_nt: TGTGCCAGCAAAACATTTACGGCCCCGAGGACCGGGACAGGGGGTTATAATTCACCCCTCCACTTT; cdr3_aa: CASKTFTAPRTGTGGYNSPLHF
clone_size: many; d_call: TRBD1; v_call: TRBV2; j_call: TRBJ2-3; cdr3_nt: TGTGCCAGCAGGACAGGGGGGTCCCCAGATACGCAGTATTTT; cdr3_aa: CASRTGGSPDTQYF
clone_size: NA; d_call: NA; v_call: TRBV7-2; j_call: TRBJ1-2; cdr3_nt: TGTGCCAGCAGCTTAAGGGGGGGGGCTAACTATGGCTACACCTTC; cdr3_aa: CASSLRGGANYGYTF
clone_size: NA; d_call: NA; v_call: TRBV6-6; j_call: TRBJ1-4; cdr3_nt: TGTGCCAGCATCCCGTGGGTGCAGGGCCCTAATGAAAAACTGTTTTTT; cdr3_aa: CASIPWVQGPNEKLFF
clone_size: NA; d_call: TRBD2; v_call: TRBV7-8; j_call: TRBJ2-1; cdr3_nt: TGTGCCAGCAGCTCCGGACTAGTCGCTGAGCAGTTCTTC; cdr3_aa: CASSSGLVAEQFF
clone_size: NA; d_call: NA; v_call: TRBV7-2; j_call: TRBJ2-7; cdr3_nt: TGTGCCAGCAGCATTCCCTCAGGAATGCGGTACGAGCAGTACTTC; cdr3_aa: CASSIPSGMRYEQYF
clone_size: NA; d_call: TRBD2; v_call: TRBV2; j_call: TRBJ2-2; cdr3_nt: TGTGCCAGCAGCCGAACGGGACTAGCGTCGAACACCGGGGAGCTGTTTTTT; cdr3_aa: CASSRTGLASNTGELFF
clone_size: many; d_call: NA; v_call: TRBV7-2; j_call: TRBJ1-1; cdr3_nt: TGTGCCAGCAGCCCACGGGACGGGAACACTGAAGCTTTCTTT; cdr3_aa: CASSPRDGNTEAFF